This TCR beta chain was profiled in a study of sequential checkpoint blockade in melanoma (dated by TCRdb to the late 2010s). Describing the broader study: Using 1:1 randomization, the trial assigned patients either to first-line nivolumab followed by ipilimumab (arm A) or to ipilimumab followed by nivolumab (arm B). Maintenance nivolumab was given following each of the two trial sequences. Overall results and qualifications from the work: The model for predicting response that combines TCR metrics with mutation burden needs to be validated in larger, independent patient cohorts.

Turning to this clone: No cognate antigen has been identified for it. Base quality data are lacking; no much larger clone is found one base away.

The junction carries 10 bases between V and J, which are trimmed by 3 bases and 7 bases respectively. The CDR3 measures 12 amino acids from cysteine to phenylalanine. Kept here is only the CDR3 DNA, which spans 36 bases and is read in frame from base 1. From a lookup of the germline V gene, CDR1 and CDR2 are MDHEN and SYDVKM. Reading the label with the study, this specimen's treatment or condition is: randomized to nivolumab then ipilimumab (arm A) or the reverse (arm B). None of the patients in the trial had previously been given DNA-damaging chemotherapy. Live CD3+CD8+ cells negative for CD19 and CD56 were sorted from thawed PBMCs on a FACS Aria II flow cytometer. Samples were obtained from patients with melanoma enrolled in CheckMate 064, a randomized, open-label phase II trial of sequential checkpoint blockade. Leukapheresis was used to collect peripheral blood mononuclear cells, which were then purified with Ficoll-Paque and frozen in human serum with roughly 9.8% DMSO. Immediately after sorting, the purity of the sorted blood CD3+CD8+ cells was confirmed to be >98%, and DNA was then extracted.

TCRbeta CDR3 regions were immunosequenced from genomic DNA with the immunoSEQ Assay. Genomic DNA was amplified by bias-controlled multiplex PCR before high-throughput sequencing. The source study handled its data this way. To quantify the absolute abundance of each unique TCRbeta CDR3 region, the sequences were collapsed and filtered. Clonality, defined as 1 minus Pielou's evenness, was calculated using only productive rearrangements. Clones with significantly greater frequencies in on-treatment versus baseline samples were identified using a previously published method. TCRdb took this table from immuneACCESS and kept in-frame rearrangements with V and J called. Such tables lack part of the clones; where checked against another copy, unresolved V genes explain under half of the gap, and the rest is unexplained. V and J calls and clone size come straight from that table; D and trimming were deduced from the DNA. For this sample there are about 8,400 clones; around 50% appear just once. 15% to 20% of the sample comes from the top ten.

The chain is encoded by TRBV28 joined to TRBJ2-7, with the D segment identity uncertain. The sequencing used CD8+ T cells sorted from blood (inferred from file names), collected from a patient given nivolumab and ipilimumab in sequence. The source is a human donor with melanoma. The DNA sequence follows: TGTGCCAGCAGTTTCCCCGCCGAGGAGCAGTACTTC. Translated, it reads CASSFPAEEQYF. Where the CDR3 stops, the reference TRBV28 and TRBJ2-7 genes take over; the full variable domain is DVKVTQSSRYLVKRTGEKVFLECVQDMDHENMFWYRQDPGLGLRLIYFSYDVKMKEKGDIPEGYSVSREKKERFSLILESASTNQTSMYLCASSFPAEEQYFGPGTRLTVT.